One and the same sample provided the 26 T cell receptor beta chains below, sequenced in a study of OX40 agonist ivuxolimab in advanced cancers. Libraries were prepared by immunoSEQ multiplex PCR; TCRdb keeps only in-frame clonotypes and omits some of them. The sample has around 70,000 clones, roughly 80% seen once. Material: CD4+ or CD8+ T cells sorted from blood, obtained in a trial of the OX40 agonist ivuxolimab. These receptor sequences come from an adult with an advanced solid tumor such as melanoma, head and neck, liver or kidney cancer.

V is TRBV7-8 and J is TRBJ2-1; 7 bases agree with TRBD2. Trimming took 1 base from V and 3 from J; bases not matched to a gene: 6. CDR1 is SGHVS, CDR2 FQNEAQ, per germline. There are 16 residues in the CDR3. CDR3 DNA: TGTGCCAGCAGCTTAGGAGCTAGCGGTCTCTACAATGAGCAGTTCTTC. It codes for CASSLGASGLYNEQFF.

V usage is TRBV5-4 and J usage is TRBJ2-1, with TRBD1 matching over 8 bases. Germline trimming cut 1 base from V and 9 bases from J; bases unmatched to any gene: 9. CDR1 is SGHNT, CDR2 YYREEE, per germline (reference sequence). The CDR3 is 15 residues long. The CDR3 protein is CASSLRQGAFGEQFF. The CDR3 DNA reads as TGTGCCAGCAGCTTGCGGCAGGGGGCCTTCGGTGAGCAGTTCTTC.

This CDR3 reads CASSLFLQGQPQHF. The CDR3 DNA sequence: TGTGCCAGCAGCCTTTTCCTCCAGGGGCAGCCCCAGCATTTT. This rearrangement joins TRBV7-2 to TRBJ1-5; D perhaps matches TRBD1 (6 bases). This CDR3 is built from 14 residues. Trimming cost V 5 bases and J 7 bases, with 15 bases left between them. The V gene's germline CDR1 is SGHTA and CDR2 FQGNSA.

The chain joins TRBV7-3 to TRBJ2-1; 7 bases are shared with TRBD2. The CDR3 sequence is 15 residues long. The trim removed 5 bases at V and 10 bases at J, leaving 14 bases unmatched. CDR1 is SGHTA and CDR2 is FQGTGA in the germline V gene. The CDR3 coding sequence is TGTGCCAGCAGCCCCCGTTCGTTTCTCGGGGGGGAGCAGTTCTTC. Its translation is CASSPRSFLGGEQFF.

The chain couples TRBV25-1 to TRBJ2-7, with TRBD1 matching 9 bases. V trimming: 6 bases; J trimming: 1 base; junction bases outside the gene matches: 4. Germline assignment: CDR1 MGHDK and CDR2 SYGVNS. The CDR3 has 14 residues. CDR3 protein: CASRRQGGSYEQYF. The CDR3 DNA reads as TGTGCCAGCAGGAGACAGGGGGGTTCCTACGAGCAGTACTTC.

This chain connects TRBV29-1 to TRBJ2-7; D is perhaps TRBD1 or TRBD2 (5 bases each). The germline V gene encodes CDR1 SQVTM and CDR2 ANQGSEA. The CDR3 spans 11 residues. Between the trimmed V and J ends, which lost 7 bases and 4 bases, there was a span of 11 bases. Here the CDR3 reads CSGRTSYEQYF. The CDR3 DNA sequence: TGCAGCGGGAGGACAAGTTACGAGCAGTACTTC.

This clone occurred once. This rearrangement joins TRBV27 to TRBJ1-4; D is unclear. V was cut by 4 bases and J by 8 bases, with 17 bases left in between. Germline V lookup: CDR1 MNHEY, CDR2 SMNVEV (reference sequence). This CDR3 contains 15 residues. The CDR3 nucleotides read TGTGCCAGCAGTTCCCCGCGGACCGGAGGCGAAAAACTGTTTTTT. Its protein is CASSSPRTGGEKLFF.

This clone was seen a single time. The V and J genes are TRBV9 and TRBJ2-7; D remains ambiguous. The CDR3 contains 13 residues. V shed 4 bases and J shed 0 bases, with 8 bases lying between them. Germline V gene lookup returns CDR1 SGDLS and CDR2 YYNGEE. The CDR3 DNA reads TGTGCCAGCAGCTCTTTTCCCTCCTACGAGCAGTACTTC. Translation: CASSSFPSYEQYF.

The V gene is TRBV4-2, the J gene TRBJ2-7, with TRBD2 identical over 14 bases. The germline V gene encodes CDR1 LGHNA and CDR2 YNFKEQ. The CDR3 runs to 17 residues. V shed 1 base and J 5 bases; nucleotides not matched to a gene: 7. This CDR3 reads CASSQVGTSGRKDEQYF. In nucleotides, the CDR3 is TGTGCCAGCAGCCAAGTCGGGACTAGCGGGAGAAAAGACGAGCAGTACTTC.

V and J are TRBV5-4 and TRBJ1-2; D possibly corresponds to TRBD1 (6 bases). Germline V gene sequence: CDR1 SGHNT, CDR2 YYREEE (reference sequence). This CDR3 comprises 13 residues. With 4 bases removed from V and 6 bases from J, the gap between germline ends came to 13 bases. CDR3 sequence: CASSTDRSDGYTF. For the CDR3, the DNA is TGTGCCAGCAGCACCGACAGGTCTGATGGCTACACCTTC.

V and J are TRBV14 and TRBJ2-1; a possible D gene is TRBD1 (6 bases). The V gene's germline CDR1 is SGHDN and CDR2 FVKESK. The V end lost 4 bases, the J end lost 9 bases, and 16 bases lay between the germline ends. This CDR3 has 14 residues. CDR3 sequence reads: CASSPRQAPGEQFF. The CDR3, as DNA: TGTGCCAGCAGCCCCAGACAGGCCCCAGGTGAGCAGTTCTTC.

The J gene is TRBJ1-6, the V gene TRBV15; D call uncertain. Germline assignment: CDR1 LNHNV and CDR2 YYDKDF (reference sequence). The ends were cut back, 0 bases at V and 10 bases at J, with 7 bases in the middle. The CDR3 spans 13 residues. The CDR3 bases are TGTGCCACCAGCAGAGATCGCCGATCACCCCTCCACTTT. This gives the protein CATSRDRRSPLHF.

This clone showed up just a few times. The V and J genes are TRBV6-5 and TRBJ2-2; 13 positions agree with TRBD2. There are 16 residues in the CDR3. Trimming at V came to 4 bases and at J to 6 bases, leaving 5 bases not matched to a gene. The germline gives CDR1 MNHEY, CDR2 SVGAGI. The CDR3 sequence is CASSFLTSGRPGELFF. The CDR3 region has the DNA TGTGCCAGCAGTTTCCTGACTAGCGGGAGGCCCGGGGAGCTGTTTTTT.

The rearrangement uses TRBV5-4 and TRBJ2-3; D may be TRBD2 (6 bases). Germline CDR1 is SGHNT and CDR2 is YYREEE (reference sequence). Trimming pared 1 base from V and 5 bases from J, leaving 17 bases between. There are 16 residues in the CDR3. CDR3 amino acids: CASSLLLSGAGDTQYF. The CDR3 DNA reads as TGTGCCAGCAGCTTGCTGCTATCGGGAGCTGGAGATACGCAGTATTTT.

V and J are TRBV10-3 and TRBJ1-1; D is uncertain. Germline V gene sequence: CDR1 ENHRY, CDR2 SYGVKD. The CDR3 has 13 amino acids. Trimming pared 6 bases from V and 1 base from J, leaving 9 bases between. The DNA for the CDR3 is TGTGCCATCAGGGTCCTCGGGAACACTGAAGCTTTCTTT. This sequence encodes CAIRVLGNTEAFF.

The rearrangement links TRBV10-3 to TRBJ2-6; D is perhaps TRBD1 (5 bases). In germline, CDR1 is ENHRY, CDR2 SYGVKD. The CDR3 runs to 18 residues. V was pared by 6 bases and J by 0 bases, with 18 bases between. The CDR3 spells CAIRATTATNSGANVLTF. For the CDR3, the DNA is TGTGCCATCAGAGCTACGACAGCCACCAACTCTGGGGCCAACGTCCTGACTTTC.

The chain employs TRBV5-1 and TRBJ2-2; TRBD2 agrees at 7 bases. Trimming removed 1 base from V and 0 bases from J; junction bases left unmatched: 3. The CDR3 has 16 residues. Per the germline V gene, CDR1 is SGHRS and CDR2 is YFSETQ. The CDR3 DNA reads as TGCGCCAGCAGCTTGAACCTAGCGGCGAACACCGGGGAGCTGTTTTTT. This codes for CASSLNLAANTGELFF.

The chain carries TRBV12-5 and TRBJ2-5; D is possibly TRBD1 or TRBD2 (6 bases each). The germline CDR1 and CDR2 sequences are LGHNT and FRNRAP. CDR3 length: 15 residues. Between the trimmed V and J ends, which lost 2 bases and 1 base, there was a span of 11 bases. The CDR3 DNA follows: TGTGCTAGTGGTTTGAGGGGGGCCCTCCAAGAGACCCAGTACTTC. Protein: CASGLRGALQETQYF.

This clone was detected only once. This chain connects TRBV18 to TRBJ2-3, with D possibly matching TRBD1 (6 bases). The V gene's germline CDR1 is KGHSH and CDR2 LQKENI. The V end lost 0 bases, the J end lost 7 bases, and 11 bases lay between the germline ends. The CDR3 runs 14 residues. The CDR3 protein is CASSPPERDNTQYF. The CDR3 DNA is TGTGCCAGCTCACCACCGGAACGGGACAATACGCAGTATTTT.

J is TRBJ1-5 and V is TRBV19; D remains unclear. V dropped 0 bases and J dropped 7 bases, with 13 bases sitting between them. This CDR3 has 15 residues. CDR1 is LNHDA, CDR2 SQIVND, per germline (reference sequence). In DNA, the CDR3 is TGTGCCAGTAGTATAGATCTGGGAGGGCGGCAGCCCCAGCATTTT. Translation gives CASSIDLGGRQPQHF. The full variable domain, with the rest looked up from reference TRBV19 and TRBJ1-5, is DGGITQSPKYLFRKEGQNVTLSCEQNLNHDAMYWYRQDPGQGLRLIYYSQIVNDFQKGDIAEGYSVSREKKESFPLTVTSAQKNPTAFYLCASSIDLGGRQPQHFGDGTRLSIL.

CDR3 region: CASSPSLYGEQFF. CDR3 in DNA: TGTGCCAGTAGTCCTAGCTTGTATGGTGAGCAGTTCTTC. The genes are TRBV19 and TRBJ2-1; D might be TRBD2 (5 bases). This CDR3 is built from 13 residues. Germline V gene data show CDR1 as LNHDA and CDR2 as SQIVND (reference sequence). The germline V and J ends were trimmed by 5 bases and 9 bases, with 14 bases remaining between them.

The V and J genes are TRBV30 and TRBJ2-2, with D perhaps matching TRBD1 (5 bases). With 5 bases removed from V and 1 base from J, the gap between germline ends came to 17 bases. The CDR3 contains 16 residues. Germline lookup yields CDR1 GTSNPN and CDR2 SVGIG (reference sequence). CDR3 amino acids: CAWEGPGHLNTGELFF. The DNA of the CDR3 is TGTGCCTGGGAAGGACCCGGACACTTGAACACCGGGGAGCTGTTTTTT.

The chain employs TRBV19 and TRBJ2-3, with 8 bases aligning to TRBD2. The ends lost 5 bases at V and 4 bases at J; junction bases unmatched: 8. The CDR3 length is 15 residues. Germline CDR1 is LNHDA and CDR2 is SQIVND (reference sequence). The chain's CDR3 is CASSLGTRRADTQYF. The CDR3 DNA is TGTGCCAGTAGTCTTGGGACTAGGCGCGCAGATACGCAGTATTTT.

This rearrangement joins TRBV19 to TRBJ1-2; D is unresolved. This CDR3 comprises 15 residues. Trimming cost V 3 bases and J 4 bases, with 15 bases left between them. Germline lookup yields CDR1 LNHDA and CDR2 SQIVND (reference sequence). In nucleotides, the CDR3 is TGTGCCAGTAGTATGGTCCATCGAAAGACCTATGGCTACACCTTC. This encodes CASSMVHRKTYGYTF.

This chain links TRBV7-6 with TRBJ1-5; no clear D gene. The ends were cut back, 1 base at V and 5 bases at J, with 9 bases in the middle. The CDR3 loop spans 14 amino acids. The V gene's germline CDR1 is SGHVS and CDR2 FNYEAQ. The DNA for the CDR3 is TGTGCCAGCAGCTTAGTTTCAGGAGATCAGCCCCAGCATTTT. As protein: CASSLVSGDQPQHF.

The chain uses TRBV5-6 and TRBJ1-2, with TRBD1 as a possible D gene (5 bases). V shed 0 bases and J shed 3 bases, with 12 bases lying between them. The CDR3 is made up of 15 amino acids. Per the germline V gene, CDR1 is SGHDT and CDR2 is YYEEEE. CDR3 amino acids: CASSLGTRTYYGYTF. The CDR3, as DNA: TGTGCCAGCAGCTTGGGGACAAGGACCTACTATGGCTACACCTTC.